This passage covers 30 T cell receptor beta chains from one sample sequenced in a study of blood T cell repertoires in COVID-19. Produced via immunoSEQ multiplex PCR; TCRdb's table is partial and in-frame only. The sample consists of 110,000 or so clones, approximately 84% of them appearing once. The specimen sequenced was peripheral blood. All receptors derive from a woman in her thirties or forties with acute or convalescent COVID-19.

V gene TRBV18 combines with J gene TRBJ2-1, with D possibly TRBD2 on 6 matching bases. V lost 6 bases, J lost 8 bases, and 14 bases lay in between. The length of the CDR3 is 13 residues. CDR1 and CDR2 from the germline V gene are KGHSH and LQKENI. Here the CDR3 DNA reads TGTGCCAGCTCTCCCTGGGGGGTGTATGAGCAGTTCTTC. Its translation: CASSPWGVYEQFF.

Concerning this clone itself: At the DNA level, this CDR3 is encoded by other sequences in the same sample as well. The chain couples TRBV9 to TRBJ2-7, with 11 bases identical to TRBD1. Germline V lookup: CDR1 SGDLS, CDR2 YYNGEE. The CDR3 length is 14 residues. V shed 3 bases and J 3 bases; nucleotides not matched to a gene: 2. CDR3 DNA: TGTGCCAGCAGCGCCGGGACAGGGGGCTACGAGCAGTACTTC. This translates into CASSAGTGGYEQYF. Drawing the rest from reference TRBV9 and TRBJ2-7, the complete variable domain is DSGVTQTPKHLITATGQRVTLRCSPRSGDLSVYWYQQSLDQGLQFLIQYYNGEERAKGNILERFSAQQFPDLHSELNLSSLELGDSALYFCASSAGTGGYEQYFGPGTRLTVT.

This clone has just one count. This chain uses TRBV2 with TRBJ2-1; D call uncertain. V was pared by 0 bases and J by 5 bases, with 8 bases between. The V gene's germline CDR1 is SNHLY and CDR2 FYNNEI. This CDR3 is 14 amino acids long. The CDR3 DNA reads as TGTGCCAGCAGTGAAGCCGACAAAAACAATGAGCAGTTCTTC. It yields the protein CASSEADKNNEQFF.

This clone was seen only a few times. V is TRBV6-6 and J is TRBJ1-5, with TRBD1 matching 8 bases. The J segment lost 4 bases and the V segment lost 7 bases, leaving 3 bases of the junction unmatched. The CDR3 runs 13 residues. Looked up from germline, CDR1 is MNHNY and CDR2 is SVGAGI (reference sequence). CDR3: CASIGTGNQPQHF. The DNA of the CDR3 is TGTGCCAGCATCGGGACAGGTAATCAGCCCCAGCATTTT.

The CDR3 loop reads CASSPRLAGVPSYNEQFF. CDR3 nucleotide sequence: TGTGCCAGCAGCCCAAGACTAGCGGGGGTCCCTTCCTACAATGAGCAGTTCTTC. The chain couples TRBV9 to TRBJ2-1; TRBD2 matches 12 bases. From germline, CDR1 is SGDLS and CDR2 YYNGEE. The CDR3 has 18 residues. V shed 4 bases and J 1 base; nucleotides not matched to a gene: 9. The full variable domain, completed using reference TRBV9 and TRBJ2-1, is DSGVTQTPKHLITATGQRVTLRCSPRSGDLSVYWYQQSLDQGLQFLIQYYNGEERAKGNILERFSAQQFPDLHSELNLSSLELGDSALYFCASSPRLAGVPSYNEQFFGPGTRLTVL.

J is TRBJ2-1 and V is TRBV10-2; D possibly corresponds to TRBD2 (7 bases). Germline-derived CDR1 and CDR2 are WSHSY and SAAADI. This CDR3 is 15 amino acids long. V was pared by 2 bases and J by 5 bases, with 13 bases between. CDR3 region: CASSETGGGNNEQFF. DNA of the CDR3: TGCGCCAGCAGTGAGACTGGGGGGGGCAACAATGAGCAGTTCTTC.

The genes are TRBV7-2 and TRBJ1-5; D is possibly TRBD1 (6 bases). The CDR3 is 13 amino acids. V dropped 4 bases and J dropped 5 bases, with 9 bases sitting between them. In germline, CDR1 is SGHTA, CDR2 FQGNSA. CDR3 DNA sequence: TGTGCCAGCAGCTCCCCAGGGGATCAGCCCCAGCATTTT. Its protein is CASSSPGDQPQHF.

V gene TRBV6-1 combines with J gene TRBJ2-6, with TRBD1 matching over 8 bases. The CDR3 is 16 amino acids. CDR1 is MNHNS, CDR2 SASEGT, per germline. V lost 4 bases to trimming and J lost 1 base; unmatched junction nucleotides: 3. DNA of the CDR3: TGTGCCAGCAGTGCCCAGGGGGCTTCTGGGGCCAACGTCCTGACTTTC. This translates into CASSAQGASGANVLTF.

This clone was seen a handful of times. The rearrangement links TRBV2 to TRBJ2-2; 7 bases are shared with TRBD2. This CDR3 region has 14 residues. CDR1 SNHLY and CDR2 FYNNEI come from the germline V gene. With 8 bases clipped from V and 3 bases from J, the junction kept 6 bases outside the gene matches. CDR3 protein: CASRWGGDTGELFF. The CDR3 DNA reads TGTGCCAGCCGGTGGGGGGGGGACACCGGGGAGCTGTTTTTT.

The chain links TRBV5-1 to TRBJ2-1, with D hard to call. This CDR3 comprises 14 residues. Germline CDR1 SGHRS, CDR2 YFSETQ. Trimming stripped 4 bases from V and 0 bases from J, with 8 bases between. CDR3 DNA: TGCGCCAGCAGCGTGAGGAGCTCCTACAATGAGCAGTTCTTC. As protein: CASSVRSSYNEQFF. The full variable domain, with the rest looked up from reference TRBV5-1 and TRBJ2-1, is KAGVTQTPRYLIKTRGQQVTLSCSPISGHRSVSWYQQTPGQGLQFLFEYFSETQRNKGNFPGRFSGRQFSNSRSEMNVSTLELGDSALYLCASSVRSSYNEQFFGPGTRLTVL.

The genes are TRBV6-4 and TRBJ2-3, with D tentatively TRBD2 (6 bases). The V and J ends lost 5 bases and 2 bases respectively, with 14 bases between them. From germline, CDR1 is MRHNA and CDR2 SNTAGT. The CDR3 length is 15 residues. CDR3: CASSPQGGTTDTQYF. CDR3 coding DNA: TGTGCCAGCAGTCCGCAGGGAGGAACCACAGATACGCAGTATTTT.

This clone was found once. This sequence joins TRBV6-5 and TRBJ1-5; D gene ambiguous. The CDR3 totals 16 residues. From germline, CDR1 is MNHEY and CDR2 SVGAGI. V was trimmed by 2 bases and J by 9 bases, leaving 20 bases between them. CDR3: CASSYGNTGGPWPQHF. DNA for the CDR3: TGTGCCAGCAGTTACGGTAATACGGGAGGACCGTGGCCCCAGCATTTT.

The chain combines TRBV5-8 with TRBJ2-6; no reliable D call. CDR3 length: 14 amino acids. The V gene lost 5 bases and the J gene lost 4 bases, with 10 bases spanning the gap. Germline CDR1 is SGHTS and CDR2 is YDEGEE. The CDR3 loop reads CASSGWAGANVLTF. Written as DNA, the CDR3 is TGTGCCAGCAGTGGGTGGGCCGGGGCCAACGTCCTGACTTTC. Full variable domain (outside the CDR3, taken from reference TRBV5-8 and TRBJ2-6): EAGVTQSPTHLIKTRGQQATLRCSPISGHTSVYWYQQALGLGLQFLLWYDEGEERNRGNFPPRFSGRQFPNYSSELNVNALELEDSALYLCASSGWAGANVLTFGAGSRLTVL.

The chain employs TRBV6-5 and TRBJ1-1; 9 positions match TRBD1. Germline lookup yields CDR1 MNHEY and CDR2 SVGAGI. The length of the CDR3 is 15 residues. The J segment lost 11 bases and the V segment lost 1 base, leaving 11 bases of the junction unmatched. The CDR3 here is CASSYLEGQGDKAFF. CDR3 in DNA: TGTGCCAGCAGTTACTTGGAGGGACAGGGCGATAAGGCTTTCTTT.

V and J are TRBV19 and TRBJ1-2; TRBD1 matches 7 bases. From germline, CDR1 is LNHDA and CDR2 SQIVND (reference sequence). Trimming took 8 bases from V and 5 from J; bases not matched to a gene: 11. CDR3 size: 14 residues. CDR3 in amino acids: CASQNRGLGYGYTF. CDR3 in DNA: TGTGCCAGTCAAAACAGGGGTCTGGGGTATGGCTACACCTTC.

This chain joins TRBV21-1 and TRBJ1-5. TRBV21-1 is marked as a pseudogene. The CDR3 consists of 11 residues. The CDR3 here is CASSKSQPQHF. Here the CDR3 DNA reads TGTGCCAGCAGCAAGAGTCAGCCCCAGCATTTT.

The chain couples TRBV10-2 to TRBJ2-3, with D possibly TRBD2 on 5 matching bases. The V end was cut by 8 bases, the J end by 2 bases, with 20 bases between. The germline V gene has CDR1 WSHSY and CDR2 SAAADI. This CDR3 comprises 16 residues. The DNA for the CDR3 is TGCGCCAGCTACTACAGAGCGGCCTCCCTCACAGATACGCAGTATTTT. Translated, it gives CASYYRAASLTDTQYF.

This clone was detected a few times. CDR3 nucleotide sequence: TGTGCCAGCAGTTACCCCCGAGGTGCGGGCTCCTCATGGCAGTACTTC. This translates into CASSYPRGAGSSWQYF. J is TRBJ2-7 and V is TRBV6-2 or TRBV6-3, with D possibly matching TRBD2 (5 bases). The ends were cut back, 2 bases at V and 9 bases at J, with 23 bases in the middle. CDR3 length: 16 residues. Germline V gene lookup returns CDR1 MNHEY and CDR2 SVGEGT.

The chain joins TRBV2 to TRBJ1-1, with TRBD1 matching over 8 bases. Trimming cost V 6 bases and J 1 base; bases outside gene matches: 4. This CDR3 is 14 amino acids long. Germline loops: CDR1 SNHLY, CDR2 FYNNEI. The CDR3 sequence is CASRNGQGNTEAFF. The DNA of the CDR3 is TGTGCCAGCAGGAATGGACAGGGGAACACTGAAGCTTTCTTT. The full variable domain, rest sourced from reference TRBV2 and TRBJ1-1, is EPEVTQTPSHQVTQMGQEVILRCVPISNHLYFYWYRQILGQKVEFLVSFYNNEISEKSEIFDDQFSVERPDGSNFTLKIRSTKLEDSAMYFCASRNGQGNTEAFFGQGTRLTVV.

CDR3 nucleotide sequence: TGTGCCAGCAGCTCCCTAGCGGGATACACCGGGGAGCTGTTTTTT. This encodes CASSSLAGYTGELFF. This rearrangement joins TRBV6-2 or TRBV6-3 to TRBJ2-2; the match to TRBD2 covers 9 bases. J was trimmed by 3 bases and V by 6 bases; bases with no gene match: 5. CDR3 length: 15 residues. Germline V gene sequence: CDR1 MNHEY, CDR2 SVGEGT.

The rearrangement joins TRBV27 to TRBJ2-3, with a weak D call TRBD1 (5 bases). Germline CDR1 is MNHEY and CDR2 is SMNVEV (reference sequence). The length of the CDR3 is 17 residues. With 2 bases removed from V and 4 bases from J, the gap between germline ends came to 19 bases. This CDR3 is CASSLHTRAGQPDTQYF. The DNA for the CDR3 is TGTGCCAGCAGTTTACATACCAGGGCAGGGCAACCAGATACGCAGTATTTT.

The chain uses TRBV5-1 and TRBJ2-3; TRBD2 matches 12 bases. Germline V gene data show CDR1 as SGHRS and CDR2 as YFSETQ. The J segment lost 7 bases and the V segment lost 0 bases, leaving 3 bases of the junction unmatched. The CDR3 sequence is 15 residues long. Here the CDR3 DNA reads TGCGCCAGCAGCTTGGAGACTAGCGGGGGAAATACGCAGTATTTT. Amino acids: CASSLETSGGNTQYF.

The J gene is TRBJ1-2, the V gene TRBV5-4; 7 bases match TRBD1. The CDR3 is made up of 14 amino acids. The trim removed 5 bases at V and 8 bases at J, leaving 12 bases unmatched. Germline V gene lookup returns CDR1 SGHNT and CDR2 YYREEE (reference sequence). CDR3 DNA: TGTGCCAGCAGTCCGGGGGTCAGGGGGACGGGCTACACCTTC. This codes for CASSPGVRGTGYTF.

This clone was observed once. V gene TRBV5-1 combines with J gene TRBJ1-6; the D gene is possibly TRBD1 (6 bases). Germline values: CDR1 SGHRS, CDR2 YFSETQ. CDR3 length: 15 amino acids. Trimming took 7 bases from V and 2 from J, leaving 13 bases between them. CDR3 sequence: CASQQGEAYNSPLHF. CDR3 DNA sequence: TGCGCCAGCCAACAGGGAGAGGCCTATAATTCACCCCTCCACTTT.

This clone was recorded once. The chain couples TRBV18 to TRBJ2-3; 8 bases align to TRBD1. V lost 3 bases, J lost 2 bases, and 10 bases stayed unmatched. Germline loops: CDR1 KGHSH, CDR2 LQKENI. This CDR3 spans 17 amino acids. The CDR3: CASSPSSGTGYTDTQYF. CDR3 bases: TGTGCCAGCTCACCTTCTTCTGGGACAGGATACACAGATACGCAGTATTTT. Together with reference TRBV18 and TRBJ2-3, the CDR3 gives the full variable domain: NAGVMQNPRHLVRRRGQEARLRCSPMKGHSHVYWYRQLPEEGLKFMVYLQKENIIDESGMPKERFSAEFPKEGPSILRIQQVVRGDSAAYFCASSPSSGTGYTDTQYFGPGTRLTVL.

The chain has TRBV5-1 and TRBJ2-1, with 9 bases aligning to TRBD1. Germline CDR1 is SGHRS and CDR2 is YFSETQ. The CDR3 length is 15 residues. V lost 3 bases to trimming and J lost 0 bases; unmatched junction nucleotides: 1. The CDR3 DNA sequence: TGCGCCAGCAGCTCGACAGGGGGCTCCTACAATGAGCAGTTCTTC. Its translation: CASSSTGGSYNEQFF.

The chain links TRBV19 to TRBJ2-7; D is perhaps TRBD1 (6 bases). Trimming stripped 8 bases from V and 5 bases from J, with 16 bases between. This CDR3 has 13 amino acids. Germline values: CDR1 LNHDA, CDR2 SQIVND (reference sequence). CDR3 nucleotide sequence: TGTGCCAGTTCTAGAGGCAGGGGCGACGAGCAGTACTTC. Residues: CASSRGRGDEQYF.

As DNA, the CDR3 is TGTGCCTCCAAACCGGCAAACAGGAATGAGCAGTTCTTC. Its protein product is CASKPANRNEQFF. The V gene is TRBV30, the J gene TRBJ2-1; perhaps TRBD1 as D (5 bases). Germline values: CDR1 GTSNPN, CDR2 SVGIG (reference sequence). The CDR3 covers 13 residues. Trimming removed 7 bases from V and 7 bases from J, with 17 bases in between.

The DNA for the CDR3 is TGTGCCTGGAGCCCAGGACAGGGGGTCCTATACGAGCAGTACTTC. Amino acid sequence: CAWSPGQGVLYEQYF. The chain is built from TRBV30 and TRBJ2-7; 10 bases map to TRBD1. The V segment lost 3 bases and the J segment 4 bases; nucleotides outside the gene matches: 9. Germline CDR1 and CDR2: GTSNPN and SVGIG (reference sequence). The CDR3 sequence is 15 residues long.

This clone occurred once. The CDR3 nucleotides read TGTGCCAGCCCGATAAGGGTAGGAGGCGGGGGAACTGAAGCTTTCTTT. As protein: CASPIRVGGGGTEAFF. V gene TRBV27 combines with J gene TRBJ1-1, with D perhaps TRBD1 (5 bases). CDR3 size: 16 residues. The V end lost 8 bases, the J end lost 5 bases, and 24 bases lay between the germline ends. CDR1 is MNHEY and CDR2 is SMNVEV in the germline V gene (reference sequence).